The source of this T cell receptor (beta chain) is a study of blood T cell repertoires in COVID-19 (dated by TCRdb to the early 2020s). Some background on the complete study: Samples covering the acute and convalescent phases of COVID-19 were provided by collaborators in the United States, Italy and Spain. Samples came from the ongoing ImmuneRACE study (first 160 participants) plus 1,254 subjects from 6 global collaborators. The repertoires were released in a freely available public database meant as a resource for research on the immune response to SARS-CoV-2. Where available, HLA class I and class II types were obtained from metadata supplied by the sample provider rather than from assay-based typing. The material from the prospective study consisted of cDNA or gDNA derived from T cells, B-cell-depleted T cells, or PBMCs. A de-identified subject ID, COVID-19 status, age in years and sex were almost always included in the sample metadata. Deeply sampled blood TCRbeta repertoires from subjects exposed to, actively infected with, or recovered from COVID-19 were included in the dataset.

Points the paper makes about the study in general: The quantity of clinical and demographic metadata differed by source and by participant and was supplied without curation.

Each collaborating institution followed its own protocols to collect whole blood in K2EDTA tubes. Collaborator samples were shipped for TCRbeta analysis as frozen whole blood, isolated PBMCs, or DNA extracted from either sample type. The immunoSEQ Assay, a bias-controlled multiplex PCR, was used to amplify TCRbeta CDR3 regions from genomic DNA. The paper's data handling went like this. The number of nucleated cells in each sample was estimated by amplification of reference gene primers within the assay. To quantify the absolute abundance of each unique TCRbeta CDR3 rearrangement, sequence reads were collapsed and filtered. For each sample, productive Simpson clonality was calculated as the square root of Simpson's diversity index across productive rearrangements. Here the immuneACCESS table is served through TCRdb, limited to in-frame sequences with V and J called. Missing clones are a known gap in these copies; in checked studies unresolved V genes cover under half, and the rest lacks a known reason. V, J and clone size are taken as reported in that table, and D and trimming were inferred from the DNA itself. The sample includes around 140,000 clones, with around 81% observed a single time. The ten largest clones represent under 5% of the sample.

Its CDR3 holds 17 amino acids, cysteine through phenylalanine. The retained sequence is limited to the CDR3, 51 bases, with the frame set at the first base. The germline V gene gives CDR1 as KGHSH and CDR2 as LQKENI. Deletion took 4 bases off V and 4 bases off J, with a span of 23 bases between the germline ends. Points on this clone: The specificity of this receptor is unknown. Base qualities are not at hand, and no much larger clone is one base apart.

The rearranged chain carries TRBV18 and TRBJ2-7; tentative D gene TRBD1, with 6 bases matching. The sequenced material came from peripheral blood. The source of this sequence is a woman aged 60-75 years with acute or convalescent COVID-19. Here the CDR3 is given as CASSRNRDIAYPYEQYF. The base sequence is TGTGCCAGCTCACGGAATCGGGACATCGCCTACCCATACGAGCAGTACTTC. When the CDR3 is completed using the reference TRBV18 and TRBJ2-7 genes on either side, the full variable domain is NAGVMQNPRHLVRRRGQEARLRCSPMKGHSHVYWYRQLPEEGLKFMVYLQKENIIDESGMPKERFSAEFPKEGPSILRIQQVVRGDSAAYFCASSRNRDIAYPYEQYFGPGTRLTVT.